The 7 T cell receptor beta chains below all came from one sample that was sequenced in a study of blood T cell repertoires in COVID-19. TCRdb keeps only in-frame clones here, not all; method: immunoSEQ multiplex PCR. The repertoire includes more than 120,000 clones, about 89% of them detected once, and 37% sits in the top ten. The sample comprised peripheral blood. The receptors shown here come from a middle-aged man who had recovered from COVID-19.

This sequence joins TRBV4-3 and TRBJ1-6; maybe TRBD1 (6 bases). Deletions cut 5 bases from V and 6 bases from J, with 20 bases between. The germline V gene has CDR1 LGHNA and CDR2 YSLEER. The CDR3 is made up of 17 amino acids. The CDR3: CASSADAGAYGNSPLHF. For the CDR3, the DNA is TGCGCCAGCAGCGCGGACGCGGGGGCGTATGGTAATTCACCCCTCCACTTT.

The V gene is TRBV7-9, the J gene TRBJ1-3; D is unclear. Trimming shortened V by 6 bases and J by 0 bases, and 9 bases separated the two germline ends. CDR3 size: 14 residues. Germline assignment: CDR1 SEHNR and CDR2 FQNEAQ (reference sequence). The DNA of the CDR3 is TGTGCCAGCAGTACTACACCCTCTGGAAACACCATATATTTT. Residues: CASSTTPSGNTIYF.

This sequence joins TRBV6-2 or TRBV6-3 and TRBJ2-2; 8 bases line up with TRBD2. CDR3 length: 14 amino acids. The trim removed 5 bases at V and 7 bases at J, leaving 6 bases unmatched. Germline-derived CDR1 and CDR2 are MNHEY and SVGEGT. Written as DNA, the CDR3 is TGTGCCAGCAGTCAGACTAGCGTGGTCGGGGAGCTGTTTTTT. Translated, it gives CASSQTSVVGELFF.

This sequence joins TRBV27 and TRBJ2-1, with 9 bases that match TRBD2. The germline V gene encodes CDR1 MNHEY and CDR2 SMNVEV (reference sequence). The CDR3 is made up of 17 amino acids. The V and J ends lost 0 bases and 5 bases, in that order; junction bases with no gene match: 8. In DNA, the CDR3 is TGTGCCAGCAGTTTATCAAAGTGGGTAGCGGGAGACAATGAGCAGTTCTTC. It codes for CASSLSKWVAGDNEQFF.

V is TRBV4-2 and J is TRBJ1-5; D remains unclear. Trimming removed 1 base at V and 0 bases at J, with 7 bases between. Germline V lookup: CDR1 LGHNA, CDR2 YNFKEQ. The CDR3 sequence is 15 residues long. CDR3 region: CASSQGENSNQPQHF. The CDR3 DNA reads as TGTGCCAGCAGCCAAGGAGAGAATAGCAATCAGCCCCAGCATTTT.

This chain links TRBV5-4 with TRBJ1-1; possibly TRBD1 for D (5 bases). Trimming removed 4 bases from V and 4 bases from J, with 14 bases in between. Per germline, CDR1 SGHNT and CDR2 YYREEE (reference sequence). The CDR3 loop spans 14 amino acids. The CDR3 region has the DNA TGTGCCAGCAGCATACGGACAACGGGCACTGAAGCTTTCTTT. This codes for CASSIRTTGTEAFF.

This clone was seen a single time. This chain joins TRBV7-9 and TRBJ1-3; 7 nucleotides line up with TRBD1. Trimming at V came to 3 bases and at J to 3 bases, leaving 8 bases not matched to a gene. The CDR3 totals 16 residues. Germline V gene data show CDR1 as SEHNR and CDR2 as FQNEAQ (reference sequence). The CDR3, as DNA: TGTGCCAGCAGCTTTTATCAGGGGGTGTTTGGAAACACCATATATTTT. This encodes CASSFYQGVFGNTIYF.